The entry below describes one T cell receptor (beta chain). Its antigen has not been determined. No base-level quality is on record; no much larger clone is a single base apart. Patients with a history of autoimmune disease or receiving systemic immunosuppression were excluded from the trial. In every dose cohort, peripheral blood was drawn for TCR sequencing at baseline, cycle 4 day 1, and cycle 7 day 1. Samples were obtained from an open-label, multicenter, first-in-human phase I dose-escalation trial of ivuxolimab. Adults with locally advanced or metastatic melanoma, renal cell, hepatocellular, or head and neck squamous cell carcinoma were enrolled in the trial. Before TCR sequencing, CD4+ T cells and CD8+ T cells from peripheral blood were sorted into separate populations. For sequencing of the TCRbeta CDR3 region, genomic DNA was extracted from the sorted cells. The immunoSEQ Assay was used for sequencing of TCRbeta CDR3 regions. In its TCRdb copy, this immuneACCESS table keeps in-frame sequences only and misses some clones. Where compared with another copy, unresolved V genes explain less than half of these, and the others have no known cause. In all, the sample holds around 7,700 clones, and about four fifths of those were seen once. Under 40% of the sample belongs to the ten largest clones.

These data come from a study of OX40 agonist ivuxolimab in advanced cancers. General notes on the study: Ivuxolimab, which targeted the costimulatory receptor OX40 (CD134), was an agonistic, fully human IgG2 monoclonal antibody. Intravenous ivuxolimab was administered to patients every 2 weeks at six dose levels: 0.01, 0.1, 0.3, 1.5, 3 and 10 mg/kg. Among the approximately 50 dose-escalation patients, around 20 had hepatocellular carcinoma, 15 melanoma, 9 renal cell carcinoma and 9 head and neck cancer. The dose-escalation cohort was 82.7% male with a mean age of roughly 62 years, ranging from 23 to 79. Prior anti-PD-1, anti-PD-L1 or anti-CTLA-4 therapy was permitted, and 40% to 50% of dose-escalation patients had received checkpoint inhibitors. Three dose-escalation patients achieved partial responses, one with hepatocellular carcinoma and two with cutaneous melanoma. Peripheral TCRbeta sequencing aimed to test whether ivuxolimab altered TCR sequence diversity and caused clonal T-cell expansion. The monotherapy dose-escalation portion (N of about 50 patients) of the phase I ivuxolimab trial is reported in the paper. General conclusions and limits of the study: In the 0.1-3.0 mg/kg groups, partial responders were among the patients with the lowest normalized peripheral clonal expansion, particularly in CD8+ T cells. Low levels of normalized T-cell clonal expansion were also seen in some patients who did not respond. At doses of 0.1 to 3.0 mg/kg, clonal expansion of both CD4+ and CD8+ blood T cells was observed from baseline to week 6. On average, CD8+ T cells showed more expanded clones than CD4+ T cells after ivuxolimab. Which antigens the clonally expanded peripheral T cells were specific for was not determined.

There are 15 amino acids in the CDR3, from cysteine to phenylalanine inclusive. Only the CDR3 portion is preserved as DNA: 45 bases, with reading frame beginning at the first base. Relative to germline, V is missing 4 bases and J is missing 4 bases, with 10 bases of the junction outside any gene match. CDR1 and CDR2 are drawn from the germline V gene: ENHRY, SYGVKD. The chain was built from TRBV10-3 and TRBJ2-7; a stretch of 7 junction bases matches TRBD2. This clonotype was obtained from an adult with an advanced solid tumor such as melanoma, head and neck, liver or kidney cancer. This material consisted of CD4+ or CD8+ T cells sorted from blood, taken in a trial of the OX40 agonist ivuxolimab. The nucleotide sequence is given as TGTGCCATCAGTGGGGCGGGAGACCCAGTGTACGAGCAGTACTTC. The translation is CAISGAGDPVYEQYF.